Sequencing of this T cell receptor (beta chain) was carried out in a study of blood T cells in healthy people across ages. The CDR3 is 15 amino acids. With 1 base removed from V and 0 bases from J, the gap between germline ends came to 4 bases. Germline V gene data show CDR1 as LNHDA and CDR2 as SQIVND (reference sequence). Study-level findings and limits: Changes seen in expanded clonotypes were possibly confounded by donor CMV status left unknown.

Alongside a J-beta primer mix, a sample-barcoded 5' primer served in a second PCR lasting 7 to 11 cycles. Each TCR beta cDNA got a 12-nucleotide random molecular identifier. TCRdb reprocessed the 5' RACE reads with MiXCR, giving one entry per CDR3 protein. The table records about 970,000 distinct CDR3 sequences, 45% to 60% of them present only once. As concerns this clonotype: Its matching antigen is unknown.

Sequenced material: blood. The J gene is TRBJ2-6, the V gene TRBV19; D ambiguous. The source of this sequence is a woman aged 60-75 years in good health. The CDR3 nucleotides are TGTGCCAGTAGTATAGGGAGCTCTGGGGCCAACGTCCTGACTTTC. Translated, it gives CASSIGSSGANVLTF.